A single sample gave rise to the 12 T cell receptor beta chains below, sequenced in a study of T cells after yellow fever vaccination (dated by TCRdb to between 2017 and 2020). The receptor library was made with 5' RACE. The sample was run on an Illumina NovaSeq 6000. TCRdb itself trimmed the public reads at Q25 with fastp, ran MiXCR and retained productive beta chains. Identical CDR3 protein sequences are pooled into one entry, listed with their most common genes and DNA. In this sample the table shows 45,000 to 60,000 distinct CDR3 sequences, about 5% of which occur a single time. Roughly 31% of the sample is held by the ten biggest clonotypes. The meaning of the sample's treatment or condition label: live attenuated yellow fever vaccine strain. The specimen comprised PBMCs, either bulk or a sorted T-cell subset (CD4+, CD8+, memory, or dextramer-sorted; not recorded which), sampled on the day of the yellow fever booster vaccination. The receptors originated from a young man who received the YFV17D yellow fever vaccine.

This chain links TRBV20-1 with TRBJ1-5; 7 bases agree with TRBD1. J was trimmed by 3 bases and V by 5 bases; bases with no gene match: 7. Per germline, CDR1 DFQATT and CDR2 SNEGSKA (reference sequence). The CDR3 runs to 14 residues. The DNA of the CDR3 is TGCAGTGCTCACGTGGGACAGACCAATCAGCCCCAGCATTTT. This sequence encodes CSAHVGQTNQPQHF.

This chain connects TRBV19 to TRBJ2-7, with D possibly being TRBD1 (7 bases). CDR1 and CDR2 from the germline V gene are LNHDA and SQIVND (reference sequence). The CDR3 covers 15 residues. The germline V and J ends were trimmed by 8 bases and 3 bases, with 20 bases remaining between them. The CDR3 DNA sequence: TGTGCCAGTGCTGGGACAGCCTCTAGCGACTACGAGCAGTACTTC. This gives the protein CASAGTASSDYEQYF. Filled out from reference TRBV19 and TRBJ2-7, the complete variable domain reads DGGITQSPKYLFRKEGQNVTLSCEQNLNHDAMYWYRQDPGQGLRLIYYSQIVNDFQKGDIAEGYSVSREKKESFPLTVTSAQKNPTAFYLCASAGTASSDYEQYFGPGTRLTVT.

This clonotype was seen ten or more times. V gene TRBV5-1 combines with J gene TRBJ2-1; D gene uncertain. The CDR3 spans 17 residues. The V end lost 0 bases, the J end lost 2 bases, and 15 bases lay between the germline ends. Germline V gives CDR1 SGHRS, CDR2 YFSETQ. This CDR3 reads CASSLGEVGLTYNEQFF. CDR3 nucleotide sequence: TGCGCCAGCAGCTTGGGAGAAGTCGGGTTGACCTACAATGAGCAGTTCTTC. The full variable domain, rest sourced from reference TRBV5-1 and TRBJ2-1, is KAGVTQTPRYLIKTRGQQVTLSCSPISGHRSVSWYQQTPGQGLQFLFEYFSETQRNKGNFPGRFSGRQFSNSRSEMNVSTLELGDSALYLCASSLGEVGLTYNEQFFGPGTRLTVL.

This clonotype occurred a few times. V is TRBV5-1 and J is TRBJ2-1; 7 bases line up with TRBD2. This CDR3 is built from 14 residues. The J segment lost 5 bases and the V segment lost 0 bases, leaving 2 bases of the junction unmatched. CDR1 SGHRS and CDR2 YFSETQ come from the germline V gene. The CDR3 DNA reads TGCGCCAGCAGCTTGGGGACTAGTCACAATGAGCAGTTCTTC. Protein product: CASSLGTSHNEQFF.

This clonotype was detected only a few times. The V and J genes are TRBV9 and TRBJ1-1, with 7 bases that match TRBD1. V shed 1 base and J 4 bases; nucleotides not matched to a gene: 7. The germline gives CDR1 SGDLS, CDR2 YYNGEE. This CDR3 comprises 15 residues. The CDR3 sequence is CASSVSGTAGTEAFF. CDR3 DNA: TGTGCCAGCAGCGTAAGCGGGACAGCAGGCACTGAAGCTTTCTTT.

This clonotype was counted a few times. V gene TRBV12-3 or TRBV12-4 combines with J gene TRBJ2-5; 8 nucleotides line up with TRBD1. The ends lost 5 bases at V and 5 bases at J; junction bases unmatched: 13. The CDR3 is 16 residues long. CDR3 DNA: TGTGCCAGCAGTACACGCCGGACAGGGTTTGGGGAGACCCAGTACTTC. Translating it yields CASSTRRTGFGETQYF.

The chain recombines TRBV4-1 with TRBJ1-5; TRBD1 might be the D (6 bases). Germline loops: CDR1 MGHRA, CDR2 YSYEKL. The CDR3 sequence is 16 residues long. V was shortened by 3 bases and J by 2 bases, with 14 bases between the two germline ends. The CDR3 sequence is CASSHPGQSRNQPQHF. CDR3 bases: TGCGCCAGCAGCCACCCCGGACAGAGTCGCAATCAGCCCCAGCATTTT.

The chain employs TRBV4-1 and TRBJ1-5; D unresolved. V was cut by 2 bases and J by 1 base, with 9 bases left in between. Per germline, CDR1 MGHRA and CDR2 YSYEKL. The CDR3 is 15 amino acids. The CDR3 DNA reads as TGCGCCAGCAGCCAACGGGTGGGAAGCAATCAGCCCCAGCATTTT. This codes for CASSQRVGSNQPQHF.

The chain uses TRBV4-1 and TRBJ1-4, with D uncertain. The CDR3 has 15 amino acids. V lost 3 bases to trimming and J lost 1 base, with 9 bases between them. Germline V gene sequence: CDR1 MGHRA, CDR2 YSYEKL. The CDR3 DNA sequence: TGCGCCAGCAGCCACTTGGGGAAAACTAATGAAAAACTGTTTTTT. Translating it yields CASSHLGKTNEKLFF.

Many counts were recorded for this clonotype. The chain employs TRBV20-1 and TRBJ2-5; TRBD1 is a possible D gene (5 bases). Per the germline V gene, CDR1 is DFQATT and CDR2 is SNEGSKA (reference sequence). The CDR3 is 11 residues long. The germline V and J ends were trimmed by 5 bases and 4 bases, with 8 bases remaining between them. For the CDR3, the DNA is TGCAGTGCTGGGGCCGGAGAGACCCAGTACTTC. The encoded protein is CSAGAGETQYF.

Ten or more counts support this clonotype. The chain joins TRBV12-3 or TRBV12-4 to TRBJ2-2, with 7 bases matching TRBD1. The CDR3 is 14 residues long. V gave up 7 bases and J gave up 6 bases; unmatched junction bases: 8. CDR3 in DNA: TGTGCCAGCAAACAGGGGCGCAGGGCCGGGGAGCTGTTTTTT. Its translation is CASKQGRRAGELFF.

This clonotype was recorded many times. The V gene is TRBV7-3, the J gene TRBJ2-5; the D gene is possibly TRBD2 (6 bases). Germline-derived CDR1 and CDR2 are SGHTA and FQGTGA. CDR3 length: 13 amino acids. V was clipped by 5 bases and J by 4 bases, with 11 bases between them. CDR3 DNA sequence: TGTGCCAGCAGCCGTGGGGGGTTAGAGACCCAGTACTTC. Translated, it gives CASSRGGLETQYF.